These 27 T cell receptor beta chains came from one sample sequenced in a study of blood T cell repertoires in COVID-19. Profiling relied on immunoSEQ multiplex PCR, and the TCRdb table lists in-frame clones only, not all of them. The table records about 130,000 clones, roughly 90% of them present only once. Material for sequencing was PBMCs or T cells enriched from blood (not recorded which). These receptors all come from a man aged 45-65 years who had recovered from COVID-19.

This chain's CDR3 is CASRAFPGLAGLYF. The CDR3 DNA follows: TGTGCCAGCAGAGCCTTTCCGGGACTAGCGGGACTGTACTTC. The J gene is TRBJ2-7, the V gene TRBV27; 13 bases map to TRBD2. CDR1 MNHEY and CDR2 SMNVEV come from the germline V gene (reference sequence). Germline trimming cut 6 bases from V and 12 bases from J; bases unmatched to any gene: 11. The CDR3 runs to 14 residues.

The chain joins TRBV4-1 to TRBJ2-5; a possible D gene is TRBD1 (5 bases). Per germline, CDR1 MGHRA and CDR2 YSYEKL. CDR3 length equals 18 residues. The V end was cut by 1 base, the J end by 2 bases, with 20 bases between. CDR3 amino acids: CASSQAPRRQLSQETQYF. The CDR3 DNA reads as TGCGCCAGCAGCCAAGCACCCCGGAGACAGCTATCTCAAGAGACCCAGTACTTC.

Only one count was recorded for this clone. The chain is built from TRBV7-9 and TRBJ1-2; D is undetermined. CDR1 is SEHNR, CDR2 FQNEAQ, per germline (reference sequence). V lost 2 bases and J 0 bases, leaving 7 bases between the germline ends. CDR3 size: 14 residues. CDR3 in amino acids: CASSLPGANYGYTF. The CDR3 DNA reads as TGTGCCAGCAGCTTACCGGGTGCTAACTATGGCTACACCTTC. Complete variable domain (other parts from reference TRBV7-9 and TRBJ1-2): DTGVSQNPRHKITKRGQNVTFRCDPISEHNRLYWYRQTLGQGPEFLTYFQNEAQLEKSRLLSDRFSAERPKGSFSTLEIQRTEQGDSAMYLCASSLPGANYGYTFGSGTRLTVV.

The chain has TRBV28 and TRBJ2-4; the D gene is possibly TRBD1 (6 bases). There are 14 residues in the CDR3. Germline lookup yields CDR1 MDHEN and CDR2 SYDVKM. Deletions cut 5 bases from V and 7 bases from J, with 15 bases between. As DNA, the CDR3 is TGTGCCAGCAGTCCACCGCAGGGGTGGAACATTCAGTACTTC. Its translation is CASSPPQGWNIQYF.

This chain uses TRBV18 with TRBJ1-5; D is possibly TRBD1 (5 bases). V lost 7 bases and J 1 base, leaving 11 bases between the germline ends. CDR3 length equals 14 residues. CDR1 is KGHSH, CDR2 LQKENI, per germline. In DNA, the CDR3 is TGTGCCAGCTGCGAACAGGAGAGCAATCAGCCCCAGCATTTT. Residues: CASCEQESNQPQHF. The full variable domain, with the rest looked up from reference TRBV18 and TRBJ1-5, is NAGVMQNPRHLVRRRGQEARLRCSPMKGHSHVYWYRQLPEEGLKFMVYLQKENIIDESGMPKERFSAEFPKEGPSILRIQQVVRGDSAAYFCASCEQESNQPQHFGDGTRLSIL.

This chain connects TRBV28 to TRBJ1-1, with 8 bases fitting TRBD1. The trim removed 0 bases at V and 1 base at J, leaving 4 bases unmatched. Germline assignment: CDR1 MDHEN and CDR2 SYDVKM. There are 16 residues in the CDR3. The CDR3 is CASSLWDRAKNTEAFF. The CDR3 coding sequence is TGTGCCAGCAGTTTATGGGACAGGGCGAAGAACACTGAAGCTTTCTTT. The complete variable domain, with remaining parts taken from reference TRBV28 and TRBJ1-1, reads DVKVTQSSRYLVKRTGEKVFLECVQDMDHENMFWYRQDPGLGLRLIYFSYDVKMKEKGDIPEGYSVSREKKERFSLILESASTNQTSMYLCASSLWDRAKNTEAFFGQGTRLTVV.

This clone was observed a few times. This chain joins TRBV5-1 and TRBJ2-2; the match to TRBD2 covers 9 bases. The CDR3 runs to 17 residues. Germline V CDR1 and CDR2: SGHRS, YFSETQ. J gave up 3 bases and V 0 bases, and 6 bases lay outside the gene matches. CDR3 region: CASSLASGNGYTGELFF. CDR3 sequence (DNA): TGCGCCAGCAGCTTGGCTAGCGGGAATGGGTACACCGGGGAGCTGTTTTTT. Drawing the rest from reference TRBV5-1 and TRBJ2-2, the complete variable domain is KAGVTQTPRYLIKTRGQQVTLSCSPISGHRSVSWYQQTPGQGLQFLFEYFSETQRNKGNFPGRFSGRQFSNSRSEMNVSTLELGDSALYLCASSLASGNGYTGELFFGEGSRLTVL.

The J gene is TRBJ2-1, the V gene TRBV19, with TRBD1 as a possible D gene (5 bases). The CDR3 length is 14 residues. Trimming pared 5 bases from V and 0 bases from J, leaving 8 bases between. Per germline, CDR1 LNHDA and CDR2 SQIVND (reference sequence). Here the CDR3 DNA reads TGTGCCAGTAGTGTGACAGCCTCCTACAATGAGCAGTTCTTC. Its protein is CASSVTASYNEQFF.

CDR3 in DNA: TGTGCCAGCAGTTTGGGGGGTGTCGCTGAAAAACTGTTTTTT. It encodes CASSLGGVAEKLFF. The J gene is TRBJ1-4, the V gene TRBV28; D is perhaps TRBD1 (5 bases). The CDR3 length is 14 residues. The germline CDR1 and CDR2 sequences are MDHEN and SYDVKM. Deletions cut 3 bases from V and 7 bases from J, with 12 bases between. The full variable domain, its missing parts supplied by reference TRBV28 and TRBJ1-4, is DVKVTQSSRYLVKRTGEKVFLECVQDMDHENMFWYRQDPGLGLRLIYFSYDVKMKEKGDIPEGYSVSREKKERFSLILESASTNQTSMYLCASSLGGVAEKLFFGSGTQLSVL.

The DNA of the CDR3 is TGTGCCAGTAGTATCCCGGGACTAGCGGGAGGAGCAGATACGCAGTATTTT. This sequence encodes CASSIPGLAGGADTQYF. This rearrangement joins TRBV19 to TRBJ2-3, with 15 bases matching TRBD2. Germline CDR1 is LNHDA and CDR2 is SQIVND (reference sequence). The ends lost 3 bases at V and 4 bases at J; junction bases unmatched: 5. The CDR3 consists of 17 residues.

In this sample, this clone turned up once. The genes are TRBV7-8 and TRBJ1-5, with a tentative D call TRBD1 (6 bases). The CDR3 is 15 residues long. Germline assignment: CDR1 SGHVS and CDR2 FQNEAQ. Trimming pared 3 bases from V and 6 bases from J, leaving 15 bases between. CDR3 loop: CASSLREGDGQPQHF. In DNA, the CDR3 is TGTGCCAGCAGCTTGCGGGAGGGGGATGGTCAGCCCCAGCATTTT.

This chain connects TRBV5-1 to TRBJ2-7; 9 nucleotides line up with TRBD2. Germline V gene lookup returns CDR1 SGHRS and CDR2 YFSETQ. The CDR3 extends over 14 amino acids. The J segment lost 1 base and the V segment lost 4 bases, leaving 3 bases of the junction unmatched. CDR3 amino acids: CASSRTSDSYEQYF. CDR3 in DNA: TGCGCCAGCAGCCGGACTAGCGATTCCTACGAGCAGTACTTC.

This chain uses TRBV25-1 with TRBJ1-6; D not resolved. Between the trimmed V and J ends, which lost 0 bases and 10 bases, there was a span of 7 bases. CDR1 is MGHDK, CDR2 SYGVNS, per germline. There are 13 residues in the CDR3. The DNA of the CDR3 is TGTGCCAGCAGTGAATACAGGCAATCACCCCTCCACTTT. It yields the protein CASSEYRQSPLHF.

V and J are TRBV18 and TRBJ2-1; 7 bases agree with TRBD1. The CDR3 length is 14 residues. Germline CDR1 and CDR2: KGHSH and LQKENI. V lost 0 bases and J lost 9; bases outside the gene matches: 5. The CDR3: CASSPPSHRGEQFF. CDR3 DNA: TGTGCCAGCTCACCACCGTCCCACAGGGGTGAGCAGTTCTTC.

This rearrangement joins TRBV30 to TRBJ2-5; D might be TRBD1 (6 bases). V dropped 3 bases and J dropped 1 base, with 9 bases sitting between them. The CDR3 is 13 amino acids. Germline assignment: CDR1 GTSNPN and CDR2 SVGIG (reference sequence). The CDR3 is CAWRWDIQETQYF. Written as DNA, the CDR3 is TGTGCCTGGAGATGGGACATCCAAGAGACCCAGTACTTC.

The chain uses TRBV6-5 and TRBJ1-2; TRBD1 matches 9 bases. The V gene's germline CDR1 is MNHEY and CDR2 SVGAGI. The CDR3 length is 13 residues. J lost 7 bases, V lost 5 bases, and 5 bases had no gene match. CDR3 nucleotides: TGTGCCAGCAGTCAGGGACAGGGCCGTGGCTACACCTTC. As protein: CASSQGQGRGYTF.

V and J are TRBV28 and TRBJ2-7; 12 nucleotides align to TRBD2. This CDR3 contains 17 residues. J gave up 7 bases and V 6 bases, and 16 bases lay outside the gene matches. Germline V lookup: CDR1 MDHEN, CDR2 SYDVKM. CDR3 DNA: TGTGCCAGCAGCCCAGCTTACGCGACTAGCGGGAGTGGTGAGCAGTACTTC. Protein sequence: CASSPAYATSGSGEQYF.

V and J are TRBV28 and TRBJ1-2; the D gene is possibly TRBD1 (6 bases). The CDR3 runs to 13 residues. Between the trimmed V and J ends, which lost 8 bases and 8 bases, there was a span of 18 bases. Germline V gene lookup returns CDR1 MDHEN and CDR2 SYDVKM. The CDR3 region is CASQSGGHGGYTF. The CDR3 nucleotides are TGTGCCAGCCAAAGTGGGGGACATGGAGGCTACACCTTC.

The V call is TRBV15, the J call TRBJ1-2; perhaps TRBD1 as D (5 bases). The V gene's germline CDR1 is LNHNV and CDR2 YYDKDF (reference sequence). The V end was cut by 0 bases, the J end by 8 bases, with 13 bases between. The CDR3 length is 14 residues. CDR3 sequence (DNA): TGTGCCACCAGCAGAGATCCGTGGGGCCGCGGCTACACCTTC. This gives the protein CATSRDPWGRGYTF.

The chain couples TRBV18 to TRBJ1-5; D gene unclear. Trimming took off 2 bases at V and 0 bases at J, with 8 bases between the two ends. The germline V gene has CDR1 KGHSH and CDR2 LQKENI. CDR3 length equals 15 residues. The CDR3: CASSPIHDSNQPQHF. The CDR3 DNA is TGTGCCAGCTCACCAATACACGATAGCAATCAGCCCCAGCATTTT.

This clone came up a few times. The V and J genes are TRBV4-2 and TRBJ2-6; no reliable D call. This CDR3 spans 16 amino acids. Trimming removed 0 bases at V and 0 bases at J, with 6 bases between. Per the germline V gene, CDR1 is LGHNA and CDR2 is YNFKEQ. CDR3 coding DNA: TGTGCCAGCAGCCAAGATTGGAGCTCTGGGGCCAACGTCCTGACTTTC. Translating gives CASSQDWSSGANVLTF.

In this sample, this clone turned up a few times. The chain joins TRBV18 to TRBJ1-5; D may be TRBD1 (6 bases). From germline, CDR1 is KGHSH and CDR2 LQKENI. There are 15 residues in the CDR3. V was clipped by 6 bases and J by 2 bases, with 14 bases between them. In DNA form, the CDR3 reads TGTGCCAGCTCTCTCAGACAGGAGGGCAATCAGCCCCAGCATTTT. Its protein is CASSLRQEGNQPQHF.

The CDR3 loop is CASRGAERGRASEQYF. The CDR3 bases are TGTGCCAGCAGGGGGGCGGAGCGCGGGAGGGCCAGCGAGCAGTACTTC. The chain has TRBV28 and TRBJ2-7; 9 bases agree with TRBD2. Germline V gene sequence: CDR1 MDHEN, CDR2 SYDVKM. V lost 6 bases to trimming and J lost 6 bases; unmatched junction nucleotides: 15. This CDR3 region has 16 residues.

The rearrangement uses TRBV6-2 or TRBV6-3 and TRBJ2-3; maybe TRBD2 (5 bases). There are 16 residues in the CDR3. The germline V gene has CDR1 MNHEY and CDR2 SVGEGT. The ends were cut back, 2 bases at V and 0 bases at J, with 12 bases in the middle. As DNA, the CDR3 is TGTGCCAGCAGTTACGGGAACGGCGGGAGCACAGATACGCAGTATTTT. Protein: CASSYGNGGSTDTQYF.

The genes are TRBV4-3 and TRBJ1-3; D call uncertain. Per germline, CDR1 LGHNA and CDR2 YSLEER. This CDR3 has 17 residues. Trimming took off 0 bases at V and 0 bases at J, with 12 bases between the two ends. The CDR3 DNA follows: TGCGCCAGCAGCCAAGATGCGGGCGGATACTCTGGAAACACCATATATTTT. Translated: CASSQDAGGYSGNTIYF.

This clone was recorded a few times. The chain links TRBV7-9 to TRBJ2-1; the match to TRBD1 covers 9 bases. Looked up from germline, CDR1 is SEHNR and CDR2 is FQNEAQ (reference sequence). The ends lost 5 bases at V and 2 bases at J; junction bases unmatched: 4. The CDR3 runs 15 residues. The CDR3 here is CASSRTGGAYNEQFF. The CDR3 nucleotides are TGTGCCAGCAGCCGAACAGGGGGCGCCTACAATGAGCAGTTCTTC. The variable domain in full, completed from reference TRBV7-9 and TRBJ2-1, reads DTGVSQNPRHKITKRGQNVTFRCDPISEHNRLYWYRQTLGQGPEFLTYFQNEAQLEKSRLLSDRFSAERPKGSFSTLEIQRTEQGDSAMYLCASSRTGGAYNEQFFGPGTRLTVL.

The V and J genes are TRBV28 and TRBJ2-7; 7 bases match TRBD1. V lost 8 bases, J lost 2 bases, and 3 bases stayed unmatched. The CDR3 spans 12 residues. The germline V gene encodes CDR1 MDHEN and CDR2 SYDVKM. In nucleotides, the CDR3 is TGTGCCAGCGCAGGGGGACCCTACGAGCAGTACTTC. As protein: CASAGGPYEQYF.